The clone carrying this T cell receptor beta chain was recorded at least ten times. No antigen is known for it. The data were obtained in a study of neurological immune-mediated disorders. cDNA synthesis was performed by 5'RACE with 10-nucleotide random UMIs. Each CDR3 protein is one row after TCRdb ran MiXCR on the 5' RACE reads. The sample contains 70,000 or so distinct CDR3 sequences, more than 3% of which appear only once. Study-level points and caveats: HTLV-1-associated myelopathy had the most TCR clonal expansion, while multiple sclerosis had the least, a level that fell below healthy controls. Because no CDR3 amino acid sequences were shared across subjects by expanded clones, private repertoires were suggested in all groups.

Trimming removed 1 base from V and 6 bases from J; junction bases left unmatched: 7. Germline values: CDR1 SGHVS, CDR2 FQNEAQ. The length of the CDR3 is 16 residues. Sequenced: PBMCs. The sequence came from a woman aged 50 to 60 with multiple sclerosis. J is TRBJ2-2 and V is TRBV7-8, with 8 bases aligning to TRBD1. CDR3 bases: TGTGCCAGCAGCTTAGGGCAGGGGGCAATCGCCGGGGAGCTGTTTTTT. Translating it yields CASSLGQGAIAGELFF.